This T cell receptor beta chain came from a study of blood T cells in healthy people across ages. For the second PCR, which ran for roughly 6 to 11 cycles, a sample-barcoded 5' primer and a J-beta primer mix were used. Each TCR beta cDNA got a 12-nucleotide random molecular identifier. TCRdb itself ran the 5' RACE reads through MiXCR, one entry per CDR3 protein. The top ten hold around a quarter of the sample, which has some 860,000 distinct CDR3 sequences, approximately 53% seen once. Study-wide results and caveats: Long-lived and aged donors differed, with more naive CD4+ cells and higher diversity in the long-lived. Calculation of diversity from one million T cells yielded estimates considered to be underestimates.

Collection of approximately 9.3 milliliters of peripheral blood was performed for each donor. V was clipped by 5 bases and J by 5 bases; unmatched bases: 15. This CDR3 spans 17 amino acids. This clonotype was detected only a few times. Its specificity is unknown. The chain links TRBV12-3 or TRBV12-4 to TRBJ2-3, with 8 positions matching TRBD2. The material sequenced was blood. The sequence came from a man in his forties in good health. The CDR3 nucleotides are TGTGCCAGCAGTCCCTCTTTCGACGGGGGGGCCCGAGATACGCAGTATTTT. The encoded protein is CASSPSFDGGARDTQYF.